The clone carrying this TCR beta chain came up many times. The antigen is undetermined. The data derive from a study of CD8 T cells in ankylosing spondylitis. General study results and limits: Relatively scarce in peripheral blood, disease-linked clones were CD8+.

TCRdb processed the 5' RACE reads anew with MiXCR; each CDR3 protein has one entry. Among about 36,000 distinct CDR3 sequences listed, 6% were seen once. The germline gives CDR1 MNHEY, CDR2 SMNVEV (reference sequence). V gave up 4 bases and J gave up 3 bases, with 13 bases separating them. The CDR3 has 15 residues. The TCR originated in a male donor with ankylosing spondylitis or in good health (not recorded which). The chain employs TRBV27 and TRBJ1-5; a weak D match, TRBD1 (6 bases). The sequenced sample was blood, either unsorted or a sorted T cell fraction (not recorded which). The CDR3 bases are TGTGCCAGCAGTTACCAGGGGAGCTACAATCAGCCCCAGCATTTT. Its protein product is CASSYQGSYNQPQHF.